Listed below are T cell receptor beta chains from one sample, sequenced in a study of monozygotic twins with inflammatory bowel disease. With the 5' RACE reads reprocessed, TCRdb shows one record per CDR3 protein and no DNA. The sample totals roughly 170,000 distinct CDR3 sequences. The sequencing input was blood. Receptors originate from a human donor with ulcerative colitis or Crohn's disease, or a healthy co-twin of an affected twin (not recorded which). CDR3s include the opening cysteine and the closing phenylalanine or tryptophan.

j_gene,v_gene,CDR3aa
TRBJ1-2,TRBV2,CATGSTGMVYGYTF
TRBJ2-7,TRBV4-1,CASSRSLRGGDEQYF
TRBJ2-6,TRBV15,CATSRENLPFVLTF
TRBJ2-1,TRBV5-1,CASSLGRVRGAGNEQFF
TRBJ2-1,TRBV27,CASSFRPSGVFNEQFF
TRBJ2-7,TRBV6-1,CASIHNAQSYEQYF
TRBJ2-2,TRBV5-6,CASIFFYQNTGELFF
TRBJ2-3,TRBV7-7,CASSLAHTHTDTQYF
TRBJ1-1,TRBV4-3,CASSQGWGDTEAFF
TRBJ2-1,TRBV23-1,CASSRTEGGQGADYNEQFF
TRBJ2-7,TRBV20-1,CSASEGSSYEQYF
TRBJ2-5,TRBV7-7,CASSLAPVVQETQYF
TRBJ2-7,TRBV6-2/TRBV6-3,CASRTTGGGYEQYF
TRBJ1-5,TRBV5-1,CASSSPLREGGQPQHF